This T cell receptor beta chain was retrieved from a study of blood T cells in healthy people across ages. The overall study: Template switching captured about one barcoded beta molecule per two T cells.

A remark on this clonotype: The antigen is unknown.

With 7 bases clipped from V and 3 bases from J, the junction kept 10 bases outside the gene matches. The CDR3 length is 14 residues. Germline V gene data show CDR1 as DFQATT and CDR2 as SNEGSKA (reference sequence). Study observations and caveats: When one million T cells were used, diversity estimates were thought to be underestimates.

Primers used in a second PCR of about 6 to 11 cycles were a sample-barcoded 5' primer and a J-beta primer mix. Sequencing recovered at least 2.5 million CDR3-containing paired-end reads from each sample. TCRdb processed the 5' RACE reads anew with MiXCR; each CDR3 protein has one entry. This table holds 700,000 or so distinct CDR3 sequences, approximately 40% found once. Sequences were obtained from blood. The chain carries TRBV20-1 and TRBJ2-3; 7 bases match TRBD2. The source of this sequence is a man at least 80 years old in good health. The CDR3: CSGIWGGSTDTQYF. The CDR3 DNA reads as TGCAGTGGAATATGGGGCGGGAGTACAGATACGCAGTATTTT.